The clone carrying this T cell receptor beta chain was found many times. Its antigen is not known. Previously described methods with listed TCR primers produced the bulk TCR libraries. MiXCR was run by TCRdb on the PCR reads, yielding one entry per CDR3 protein. The table lists around 470,000 distinct CDR3 sequences, 20% to 25% of them singletons. The data originate from a study of molecular identifiers for immune sequencing clone quantification. Whole-study results and caveats: Over 99% of effector molecules, yet under 1% of naive-cell molecules, were held by clones above 20 RNA copies.

This TCR was recovered from a human donor in good health. Some libraries in this study had Jurkat cell RNA spiked in. The specimen sequenced was naive CD8+ T cells from blood, with Jurkat cell RNA spiked in. Subset reported: FACS-sorted CD8+CD4-CCR7+CD45RA+ naive T cells.

The CDR3 DNA reads TGTGCCAGCAGCTTGGGGCTAGAATACACTGAAGCTTTCTTT. It encodes CASSLGLEYTEAFF. The chain is built from TRBV5-4 and TRBJ1-1; D uncertain. CDR1 and CDR2 (germline): SGHNT, YYREEE (reference sequence). Between the trimmed V and J ends, which lost 0 bases and 3 bases, there was a span of 9 bases. The CDR3 has 14 amino acids.